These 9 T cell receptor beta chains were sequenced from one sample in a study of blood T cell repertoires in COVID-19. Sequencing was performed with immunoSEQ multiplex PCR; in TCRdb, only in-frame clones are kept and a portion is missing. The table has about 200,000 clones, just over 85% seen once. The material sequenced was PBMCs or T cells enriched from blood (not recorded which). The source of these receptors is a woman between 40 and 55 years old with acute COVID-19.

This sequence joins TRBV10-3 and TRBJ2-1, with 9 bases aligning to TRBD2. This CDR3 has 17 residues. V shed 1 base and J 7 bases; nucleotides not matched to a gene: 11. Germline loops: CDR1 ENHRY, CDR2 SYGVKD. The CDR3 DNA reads TGTGCCATCAGTGAGTTTTCGGGGACTAGCTGGGGGAATGAGCAGTTCTTC. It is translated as CAISEFSGTSWGNEQFF.

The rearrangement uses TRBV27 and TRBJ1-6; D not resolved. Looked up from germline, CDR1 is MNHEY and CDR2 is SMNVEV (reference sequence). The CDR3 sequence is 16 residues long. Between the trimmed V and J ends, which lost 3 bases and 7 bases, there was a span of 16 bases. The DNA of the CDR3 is TGTGCCAGCAGTTTGCGAAGGACTACTTTAAATTCACCCCTCCACTTT. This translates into CASSLRRTTLNSPLHF.

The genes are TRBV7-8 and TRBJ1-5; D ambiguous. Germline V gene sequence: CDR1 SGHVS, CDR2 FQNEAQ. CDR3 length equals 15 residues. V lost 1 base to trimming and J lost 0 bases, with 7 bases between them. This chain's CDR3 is CASSLGAGSNQPQHF. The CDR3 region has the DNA TGTGCCAGCAGCTTAGGTGCAGGTAGCAATCAGCCCCAGCATTTT.

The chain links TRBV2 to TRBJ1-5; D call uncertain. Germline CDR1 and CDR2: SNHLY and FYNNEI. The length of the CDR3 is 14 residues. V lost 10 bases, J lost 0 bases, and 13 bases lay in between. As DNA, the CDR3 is TGTGCCACCAAGGGAGTATTTAGCAATCAGCCCCAGCATTTT. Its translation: CATKGVFSNQPQHF.

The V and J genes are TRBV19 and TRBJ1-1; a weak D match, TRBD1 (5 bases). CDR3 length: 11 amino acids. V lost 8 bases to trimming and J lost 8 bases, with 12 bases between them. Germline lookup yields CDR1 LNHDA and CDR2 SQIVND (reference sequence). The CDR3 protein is CASLKGPEAFF. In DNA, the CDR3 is TGTGCCAGTTTAAAGGGGCCCGAAGCTTTCTTT. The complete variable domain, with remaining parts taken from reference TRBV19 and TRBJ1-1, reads DGGITQSPKYLFRKEGQNVTLSCEQNLNHDAMYWYRQDPGQGLRLIYYSQIVNDFQKGDIAEGYSVSREKKESFPLTVTSAQKNPTAFYLCASLKGPEAFFGQGTRLTVV.

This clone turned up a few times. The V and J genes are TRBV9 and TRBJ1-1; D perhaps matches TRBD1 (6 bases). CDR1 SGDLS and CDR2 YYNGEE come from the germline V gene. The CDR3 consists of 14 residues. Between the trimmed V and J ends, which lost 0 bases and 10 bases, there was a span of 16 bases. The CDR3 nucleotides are TGTGCCAGCAGCGTAGAAGCTGACAGGCAAGGAGCTTTCTTT. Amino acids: CASSVEADRQGAFF.

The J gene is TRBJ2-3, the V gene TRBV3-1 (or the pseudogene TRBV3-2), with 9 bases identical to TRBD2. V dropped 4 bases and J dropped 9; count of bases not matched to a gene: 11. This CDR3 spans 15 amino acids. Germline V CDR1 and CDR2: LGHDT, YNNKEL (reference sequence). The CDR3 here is CASSPLRRGGFTQYF. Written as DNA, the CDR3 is TGTGCCAGCAGCCCCCTGAGGCGGGGGGGTTTCACGCAGTATTTT.

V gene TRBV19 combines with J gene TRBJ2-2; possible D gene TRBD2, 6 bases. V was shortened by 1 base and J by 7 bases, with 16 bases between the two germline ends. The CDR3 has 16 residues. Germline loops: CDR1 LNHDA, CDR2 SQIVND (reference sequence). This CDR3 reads CASSIGGVPGDGELFF. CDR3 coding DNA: TGTGCCAGTAGTATAGGCGGCGTCCCGGGGGACGGGGAGCTGTTTTTT. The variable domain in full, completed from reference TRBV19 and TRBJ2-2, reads DGGITQSPKYLFRKEGQNVTLSCEQNLNHDAMYWYRQDPGQGLRLIYYSQIVNDFQKGDIAEGYSVSREKKESFPLTVTSAQKNPTAFYLCASSIGGVPGDGELFFGEGSRLTVL.

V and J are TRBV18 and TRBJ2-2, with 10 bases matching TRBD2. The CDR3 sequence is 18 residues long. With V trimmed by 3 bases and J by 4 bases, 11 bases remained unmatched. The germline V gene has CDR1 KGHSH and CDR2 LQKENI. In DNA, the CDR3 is TGTGCCAGCTCACCCCCTCTAGCGGGAGCCGTCGGCACCGGGGAGCTGTTTTTT. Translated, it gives CASSPPLAGAVGTGELFF.